The entry below describes one T cell receptor beta chain. The target antigen is unknown. Germline V lookup: CDR1 MGHRA, CDR2 YSYEKL. CDR3 length: 16 residues. This entry comes from a study of blood T cells in healthy people across ages. Turning to the study itself: When template switching was applied, about one barcoded beta molecule was captured per two T cells. Notes on the study in general: A roughly linear age-dependent decrease characterized TCR beta diversity per million T cells.

The second PCR ran roughly 7 to 12 cycles with a sample-barcoded 5' primer and J-beta primers. TCRdb re-called the 5' RACE reads with MiXCR, one entry per CDR3 protein. In the table there are hundreds of thousands of distinct CDR3 sequences, about half of which are singletons. What was sequenced was blood. This rearrangement joins TRBV4-1 to TRBJ2-1, with a possible D match to TRBD2 (6 bases). The J call may be wrong; the DNA end is better matched by TRBJ2-7. The sequence was collected from a woman aged 55-70 years in good health. Here the CDR3 reads CASSQDREHGNNEQYF. CDR3 DNA sequence: TGCGCCAGCAGCCAAGATCGGGAGCATGGGAACAATGAGCAGTACTTC.